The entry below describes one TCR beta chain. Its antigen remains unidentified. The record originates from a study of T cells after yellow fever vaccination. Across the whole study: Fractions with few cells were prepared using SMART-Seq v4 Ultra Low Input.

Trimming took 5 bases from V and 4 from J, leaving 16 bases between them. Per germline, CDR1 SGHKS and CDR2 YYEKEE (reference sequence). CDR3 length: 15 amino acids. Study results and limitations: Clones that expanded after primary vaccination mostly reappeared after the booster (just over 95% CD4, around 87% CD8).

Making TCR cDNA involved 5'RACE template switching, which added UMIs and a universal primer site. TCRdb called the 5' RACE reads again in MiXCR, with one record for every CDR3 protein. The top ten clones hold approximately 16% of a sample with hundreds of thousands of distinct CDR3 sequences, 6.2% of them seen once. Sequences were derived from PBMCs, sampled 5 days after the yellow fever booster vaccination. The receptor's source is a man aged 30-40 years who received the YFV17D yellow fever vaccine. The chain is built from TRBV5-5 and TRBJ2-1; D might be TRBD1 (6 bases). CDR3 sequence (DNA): TGTGCCAGCAGAGGGACAAAGTTCCTATACAATGAGCAGTTCTTC. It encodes CASRGTKFLYNEQFF.